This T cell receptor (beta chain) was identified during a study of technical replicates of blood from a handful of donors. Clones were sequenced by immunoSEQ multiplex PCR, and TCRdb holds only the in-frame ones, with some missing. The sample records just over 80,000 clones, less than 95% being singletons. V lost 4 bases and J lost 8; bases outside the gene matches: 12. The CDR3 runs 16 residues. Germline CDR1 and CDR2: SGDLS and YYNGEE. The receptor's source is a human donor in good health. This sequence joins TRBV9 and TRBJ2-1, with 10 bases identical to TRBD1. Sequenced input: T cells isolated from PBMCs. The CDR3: CASSPKGQGWRDEQFF. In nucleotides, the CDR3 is TGTGCCAGCAGCCCGAAGGGACAGGGGTGGAGAGATGAGCAGTTCTTC.